These T cell receptor beta chains were read from a single sample in a study of blood T cell repertoires in COVID-19. The repertoire was sequenced with immunoSEQ multiplex PCR; TCRdb's copy has only in-frame clones and lacks some. The table has 150,000 to 160,000 clones, more than 65% seen once; the top ten hold about 8.9%. The sequenced sample was peripheral blood. The receptors originated from a woman aged 45 to 65 with acute or convalescent COVID-19. The CDR3 runs from the conserved cysteine through the conserved F or W. D genes are given only for firm matches. The listing skips clone size in some rows; elsewhere it reads once, few, many or a size class.

TRBJ2-7 | - | - | TRBV7-9 | CASSLLTGPYEQYF | TGTGCCAGCAGCTTATTAACAGGGCCCTACGAGCAGTACTTC
TRBJ1-4 | - | TRBD1 | TRBV2 | CASRTTGFVEKLFF | TGTGCCAGCAGAACGACAGGGTTTGTTGAAAAACTGTTTTTT
TRBJ1-4 | - | TRBD1 | TRBV4-3 | CASSDTGTGDEKLFF | TGCGCCAGCAGCGACACCGGGACAGGAGATGAAAAACTGTTTTTT
TRBJ2-3 | - | TRBD2 | TRBV4-1 | CASSRGLVGDTQYF | TGCGCCAGCAGCCGGGGACTAGTAGGAGATACGCAGTATTTT
TRBJ2-2 | - | - | TRBV7-8 | CASSHAAGAFANTGELFF | TGTGCCAGCAGCCACGCGGCAGGGGCTTTCGCGAACACCGGGGAGCTGTTTTTT
TRBJ1-4 | - | - | TRBV18 | CASSPGHREKLFF | TGTGCCAGCTCACCGGGCCACCGCGAAAAACTGTTTTTT
TRBJ2-1 | - | TRBD2 | TRBV30 | CAWKRAGDRYNEQFF | TGTGCCTGGAAACGAGCGGGAGACCGATACAATGAGCAGTTCTTC
TRBJ2-7 | - | - | TRBV18 | CASSPGQSNEQYF | TGTGCCAGCTCACCCGGACAGTCCAACGAGCAGTACTTC
TRBJ2-5 | - | - | TRBV4-2 | CASSQESRGETQYF | TGTGCCAGCAGCCAAGAAAGCCGCGGGGAGACCCAGTACTTC
TRBJ2-1 | few | - | TRBV6-1 | CASSGSGVAAYNEQFF | TGTGCCAGCAGTGGTTCAGGGGTGGCAGCCTACAATGAGCAGTTCTTC
TRBJ2-5 | - | TRBD2 | TRBV7-9 | CASSLAAGVSETQYF | TGTGCCAGCAGCTTAGCCGCGGGAGTATCAGAGACCCAGTACTTC
TRBJ1-2 | - | - | TRBV5-1 | CASRMTGGIYGYTF | TGCGCCAGCAGAATGACGGGGGGAATTTACGGCTACACCTTC
TRBJ1-5 | - | - | TRBV19 | CASSIRGSVGAQPQHF | TGTGCCAGTAGTATACGTGGTAGCGTGGGAGCTCAGCCCCAGCATTTT
TRBJ1-1 | - | - | TRBV5-1 | CASRPEVNTEAFF | TGCGCCAGCAGGCCCGAGGTGAACACTGAAGCTTTCTTT
TRBJ1-6 | - | TRBD1 | TRBV4-3 | CASSQDRGRGWNSPLHF | TGCGCCAGCAGCCAAGACAGGGGGCGGGGTTGGAATTCACCCCTCCACTTT
TRBJ1-4 | - | - | TRBV30 | CAWRMARRTRNEKLFF | TGTGCCTGGAGGATGGCCCGACGGACACGAAATGAAAAACTGTTTTTT
TRBJ2-5 | - | TRBD1 | TRBV5-5 | CASSLLGTGAETQYF | TGTGCCAGCAGCCTCCTCGGGACAGGGGCGGAGACCCAGTACTTC
TRBJ1-2 | - | - | TRBV6-5 | CASKPGMEYGYTF | TGTGCCAGCAAGCCAGGGATGGAATATGGCTACACCTTC
TRBJ1-2 | - | - | TRBV23-1 | CASSPVPPAGDNYGYTF | TGCGCCAGCAGTCCCGTTCCCCCGGCAGGCGATAACTATGGCTACACCTTC
TRBJ2-2 | - | TRBD2 | TRBV28 | CASSPGTSVRAGELFF | TGTGCCAGCAGTCCCGGGACTAGCGTCCGAGCCGGGGAGCTGTTTTTT
TRBJ2-5 | once | - | TRBV27 | CASSLQGGQRQETQYF | TGTGCCAGCAGTTTACAGGGTGGACAACGCCAAGAGACCCAGTACTTC